This paragraph reports one T cell receptor beta chain. Its antigen is as yet unknown. Assay: immunoSEQ multiplex PCR; the TCRdb copy retains only in-frame clones and omits some. The table lists roughly 200,000 clones, more than 75% of them singletons. The data were obtained in a study of cytomegalovirus exposure and HLA in healthy donors. Trimming removed 6 bases from V and 4 bases from J; junction bases left unmatched: 6. The CDR3 totals 14 residues. CDR1 is MNHEY, CDR2 SVGAGI, per germline. Study outcomes and limitations: A classifier reportedly called cytomegalovirus status with high sensitivity and specificity. Testing in vitro showed a few CMV-associated chains specific for CMV antigens.

Sequenced input: PBMCs. The origin of this receptor is a man in his thirties or forties in good health and CMV-seropositive. The V call is TRBV6-5, the J call TRBJ1-2, with 9 bases fitting TRBD1. In nucleotides, the CDR3 is TGTGCCAGCAGGGCACAGGGGGCCGGCTATGGCTACACCTTC. Protein: CASRAQGAGYGYTF.